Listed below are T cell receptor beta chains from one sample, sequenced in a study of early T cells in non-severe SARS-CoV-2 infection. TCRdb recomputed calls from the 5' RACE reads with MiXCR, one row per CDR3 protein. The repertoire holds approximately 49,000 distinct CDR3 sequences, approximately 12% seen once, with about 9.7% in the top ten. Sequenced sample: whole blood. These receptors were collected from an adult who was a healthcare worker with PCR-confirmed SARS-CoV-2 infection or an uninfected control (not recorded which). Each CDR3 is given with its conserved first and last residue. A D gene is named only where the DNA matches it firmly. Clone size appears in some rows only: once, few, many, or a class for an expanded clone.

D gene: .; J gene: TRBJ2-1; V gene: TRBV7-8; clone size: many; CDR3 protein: CASSLPGRELEGEQFF; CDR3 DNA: TGTGCCAGCAGCTTACCAGGCCGAGAATTGGAGGGGGAGCAGTTCTTC
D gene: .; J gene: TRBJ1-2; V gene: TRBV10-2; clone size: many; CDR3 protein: CASTGGVDIGYTF; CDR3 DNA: TGCGCCAGCACCGGTGGGGTGGATATTGGCTACACCTTC
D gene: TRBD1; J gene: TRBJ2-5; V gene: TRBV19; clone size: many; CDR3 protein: CASSPDREAQETQYF; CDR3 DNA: TGTGCCAGTAGCCCGGACAGGGAGGCCCAAGAGACCCAGTACTTC
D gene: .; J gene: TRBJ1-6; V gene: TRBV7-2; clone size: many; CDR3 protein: CASSLQALYNSPLHF; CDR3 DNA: TGTGCCAGCAGCTTACAGGCCTTATATAATTCACCCCTCCACTTT
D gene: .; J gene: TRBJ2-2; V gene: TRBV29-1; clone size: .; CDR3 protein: CSANSLGELFF; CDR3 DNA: TGCAGCGCCAATAGCCTCGGGGAGCTGTTTTTT
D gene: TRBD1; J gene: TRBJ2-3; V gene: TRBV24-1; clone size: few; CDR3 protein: CATSAPDRAADTQYF; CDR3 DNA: TGTGCCACCAGTGCCCCGGACAGGGCCGCAGATACGCAGTATTTT
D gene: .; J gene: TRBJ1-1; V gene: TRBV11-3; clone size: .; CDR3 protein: CASSFTGGNTEAFF; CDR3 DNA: TGTGCCAGCAGCTTTACAGGCGGTAACACTGAAGCTTTCTTT
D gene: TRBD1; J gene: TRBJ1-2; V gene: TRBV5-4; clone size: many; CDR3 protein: CASSFDRGTLNYGYTF; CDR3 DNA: TGTGCCAGCAGTTTCGACAGGGGGACCCTCAACTATGGCTACACCTTC
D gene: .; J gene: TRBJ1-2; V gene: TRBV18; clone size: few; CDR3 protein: CASSARDYGYTF; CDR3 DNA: TGTGCCAGCTCCGCACGGGACTATGGCTACACCTTC
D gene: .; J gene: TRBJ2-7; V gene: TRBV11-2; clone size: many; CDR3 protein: CASSFQQGPYEQYF; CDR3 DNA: TGTGCCAGCAGCTTCCAACAGGGACCCTACGAGCAGTACTTC
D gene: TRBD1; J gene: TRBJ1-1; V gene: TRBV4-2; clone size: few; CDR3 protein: CASSPAGTGLNTEAFF; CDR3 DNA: TGTGCCAGCAGCCCCGCCGGGACAGGATTGAACACTGAAGCTTTCTTT
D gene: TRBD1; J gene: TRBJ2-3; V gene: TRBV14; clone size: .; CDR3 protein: CASSPQTGLTDTQYF; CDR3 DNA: TGTGCCAGCAGCCCCCAGACAGGGCTCACAGATACGCAGTATTTT
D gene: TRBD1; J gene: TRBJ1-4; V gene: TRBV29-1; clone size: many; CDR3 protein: CSVGISGGKNEKLFF; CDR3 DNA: TGCAGCGTCGGTATATCAGGGGGGAAGAATGAAAAACTGTTTTTT
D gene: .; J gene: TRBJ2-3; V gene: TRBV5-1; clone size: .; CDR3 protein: CASSLAGIYTDTQYF; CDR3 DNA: TGCGCCAGCAGCTTGGCGGGTATCTACACAGATACGCAGTATTTT
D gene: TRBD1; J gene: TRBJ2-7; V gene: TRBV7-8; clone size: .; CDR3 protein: CASSLVFGTGFYEQYF; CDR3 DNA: TGTGCCAGCAGCTTAGTATTTGGGACAGGGTTCTACGAGCAGTACTTC
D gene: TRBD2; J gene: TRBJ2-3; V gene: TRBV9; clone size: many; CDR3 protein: CASSVDASGGADTQYF; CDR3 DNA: TGTGCCAGCAGCGTAGATGCTAGCGGAGGAGCAGATACGCAGTATTTT
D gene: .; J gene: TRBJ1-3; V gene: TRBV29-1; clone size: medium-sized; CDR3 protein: CSVEDTGLSGNTIYF; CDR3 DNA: TGCAGCGTTGAAGATACAGGGCTCTCTGGAAACACCATATATTTT
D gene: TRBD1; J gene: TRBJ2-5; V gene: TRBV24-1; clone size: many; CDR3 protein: CATRDRKETQYF; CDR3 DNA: TGTGCCACCCGGGACAGAAAAGAGACCCAGTACTTC
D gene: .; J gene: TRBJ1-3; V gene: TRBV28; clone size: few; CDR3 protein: CASSSSSGNTIYF; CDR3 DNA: TGTGCCAGCAGCTCCAGCTCTGGAAACACCATATATTTT
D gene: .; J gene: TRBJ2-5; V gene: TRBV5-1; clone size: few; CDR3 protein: CASSLDGNQETQYF; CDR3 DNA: TGCGCCAGCAGCTTGGACGGAAACCAAGAGACCCAGTACTTC
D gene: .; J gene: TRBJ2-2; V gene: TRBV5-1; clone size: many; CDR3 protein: CASSSKDGFTGELFF; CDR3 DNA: TGCGCCAGCAGCTCGAAGGACGGCTTTACCGGGGAGCTGTTTTTT
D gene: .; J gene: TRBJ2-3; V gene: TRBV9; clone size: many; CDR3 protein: CASRQGEASTQYF; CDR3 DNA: TGTGCCAGCAGACAGGGAGAAGCGAGTACGCAGTATTTT
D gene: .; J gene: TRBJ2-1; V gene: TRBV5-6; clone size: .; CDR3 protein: CASSYGTSHNEQFF; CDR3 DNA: TGTGCCAGCAGTTACGGGACTTCCCACAATGAGCAGTTCTTC
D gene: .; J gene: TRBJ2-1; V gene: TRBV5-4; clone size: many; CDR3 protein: CASSLEQQSGNEQFF; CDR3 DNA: TGTGCCAGCAGCTTGGAACAGCAGAGCGGGAATGAGCAGTTCTTC
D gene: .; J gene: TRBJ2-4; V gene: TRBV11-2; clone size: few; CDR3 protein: CASSLGLVLAKNIQYF; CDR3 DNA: TGTGCCAGCAGCCTGGGGTTGGTTCTAGCCAAAAACATTCAGTACTTC
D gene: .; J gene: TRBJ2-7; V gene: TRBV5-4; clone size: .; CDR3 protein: CASSLGRTSYEQYF; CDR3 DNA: TGTGCCAGCAGCTTGGGAAGGACATCCTACGAGCAGTACTTC
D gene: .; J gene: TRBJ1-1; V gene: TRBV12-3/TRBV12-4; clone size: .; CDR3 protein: CASSLRWQNTEAFF; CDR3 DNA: TGTGCCAGCAGTTTAAGGTGGCAAAACACTGAAGCTTTCTTT
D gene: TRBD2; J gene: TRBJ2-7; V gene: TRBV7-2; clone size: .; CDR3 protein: CASSLAKLAGYEQYF; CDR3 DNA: TGTGCCAGCAGCTTAGCGAAACTAGCGGGGTACGAGCAGTACTTC
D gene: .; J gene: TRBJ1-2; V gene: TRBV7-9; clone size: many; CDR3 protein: CASSPREDQYGYTF; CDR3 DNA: TGTGCCAGCAGCCCGCGGGAAGACCAATATGGCTACACCTTC
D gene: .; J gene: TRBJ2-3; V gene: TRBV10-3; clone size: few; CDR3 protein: CAISWDTTQYF; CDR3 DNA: TGTGCCATCAGTTGGGACACGACGCAGTATTTT
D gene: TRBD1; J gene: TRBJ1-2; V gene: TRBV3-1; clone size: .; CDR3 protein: CASSLVRTGARGYTF; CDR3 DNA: TGTGCCAGCAGCCTTGTCCGGACAGGCGCCCGCGGCTACACCTTC
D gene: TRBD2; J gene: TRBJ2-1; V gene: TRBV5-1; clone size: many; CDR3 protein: CASSLGLAAAYNEQFF; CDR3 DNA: TGCGCCAGCAGCTTGGGACTAGCGGCCGCCTACAATGAGCAGTTCTTC
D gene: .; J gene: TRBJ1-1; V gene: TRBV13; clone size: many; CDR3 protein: CASSFFKNTEAFF; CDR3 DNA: TGTGCCAGCAGCTTCTTTAAGAACACTGAAGCTTTCTTT
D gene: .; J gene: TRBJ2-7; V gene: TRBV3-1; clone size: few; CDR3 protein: CASSQDWAETFSYEQYF; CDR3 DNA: TGTGCCAGCAGCCAAGATTGGGCCGAGACTTTCTCCTACGAGCAGTACTTC
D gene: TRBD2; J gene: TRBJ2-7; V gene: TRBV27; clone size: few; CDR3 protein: CASSLGLAGWQYF; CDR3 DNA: TGTGCCAGCAGTTTGGGACTAGCGGGATGGCAGTACTTC
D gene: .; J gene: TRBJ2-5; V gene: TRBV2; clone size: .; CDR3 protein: CASSSRTGGAETQYF; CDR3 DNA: TGTGCCAGCAGTTCCCGGACTGGGGGAGCAGAGACCCAGTACTTC
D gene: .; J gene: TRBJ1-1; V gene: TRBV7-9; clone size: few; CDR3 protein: CASSAGRSMNTEAFF; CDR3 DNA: TGTGCCAGCAGCGCGGGACGGTCCATGAACACTGAAGCTTTCTTT
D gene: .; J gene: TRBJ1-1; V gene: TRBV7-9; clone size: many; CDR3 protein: CASSAWGQGNTEAFF; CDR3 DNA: TGTGCCAGCAGCGCCTGGGGTCAGGGGAACACTGAAGCTTTCTTT
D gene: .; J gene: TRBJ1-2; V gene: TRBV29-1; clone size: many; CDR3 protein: CSVMGYGYTF; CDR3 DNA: TGCAGCGTTATGGGGTATGGCTACACCTTC
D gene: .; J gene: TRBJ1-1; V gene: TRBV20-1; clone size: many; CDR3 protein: CSAGRQPNTEAFF; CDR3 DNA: TGCAGTGCCGGGCGGCAGCCGAACACTGAAGCTTTCTTT
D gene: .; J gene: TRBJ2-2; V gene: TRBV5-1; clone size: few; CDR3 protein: CASSLKDGNTGELFF; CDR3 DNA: TGCGCCAGCAGCTTGAAGGACGGAAACACCGGGGAGCTGTTTTTT
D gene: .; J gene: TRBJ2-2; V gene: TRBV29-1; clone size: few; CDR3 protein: CSARRSKQNTGELFF; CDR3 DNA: TGCAGCGCCCGGAGGAGTAAGCAGAACACCGGGGAGCTGTTTTTT
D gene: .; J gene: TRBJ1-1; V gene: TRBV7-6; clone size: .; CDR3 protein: CASSLEGGEAFF; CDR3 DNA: TGTGCCAGCAGCTTAGAGGGGGGGGAAGCTTTCTTT
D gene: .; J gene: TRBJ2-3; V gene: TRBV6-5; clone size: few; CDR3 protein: CASSYSGRSTDTQYF; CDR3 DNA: TGTGCCAGCAGTTACTCGGGCCGTAGCACAGATACGCAGTATTTT
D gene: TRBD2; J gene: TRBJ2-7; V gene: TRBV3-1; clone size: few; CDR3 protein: CASSQEGLAGYEQYF; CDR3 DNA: TGTGCCAGCAGCCAAGAAGGGCTAGCGGGTTACGAGCAGTACTTC
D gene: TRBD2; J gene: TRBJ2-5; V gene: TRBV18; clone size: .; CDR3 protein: CASSAGGKETQYF; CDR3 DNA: TGTGCCAGCTCAGCGGGAGGGAAAGAGACCCAGTACTTC
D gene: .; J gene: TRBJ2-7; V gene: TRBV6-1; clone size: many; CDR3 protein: CASRGRSSYEQYF; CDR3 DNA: TGTGCCAGCAGGGGCAGGAGCTCCTACGAGCAGTACTTC
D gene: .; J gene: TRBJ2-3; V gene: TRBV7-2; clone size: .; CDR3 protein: CASSPGAPGDTQYF; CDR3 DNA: TGTGCCAGCAGCCCGGGGGCCCCCGGGGATACGCAGTATTTT
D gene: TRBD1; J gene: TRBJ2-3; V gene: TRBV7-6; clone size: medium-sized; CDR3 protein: CASSLVGGDTQYF; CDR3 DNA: TGTGCCAGCAGCTTAGTAGGGGGCGATACGCAGTATTTT
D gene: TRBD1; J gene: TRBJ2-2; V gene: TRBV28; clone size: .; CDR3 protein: CASRWTGYNTGELFF; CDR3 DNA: TGTGCCAGCAGATGGACAGGGTACAACACCGGGGAGCTGTTTTTT
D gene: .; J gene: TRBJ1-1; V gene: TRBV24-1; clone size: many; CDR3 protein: CATSGLQGSTEAFF; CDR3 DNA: TGTGCCACCAGTGGCCTACAGGGAAGCACTGAAGCTTTCTTT
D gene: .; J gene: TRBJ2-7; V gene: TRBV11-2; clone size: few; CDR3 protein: CASSLFGDNSYEQYF; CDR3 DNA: TGTGCCAGCAGCTTATTTGGGGACAACTCCTACGAGCAGTACTTC
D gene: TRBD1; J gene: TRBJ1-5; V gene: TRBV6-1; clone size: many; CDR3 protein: CASRLSGTAYSNQPQHF; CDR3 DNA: TGTGCCAGCAGGCTGTCCGGGACAGCCTATAGCAATCAGCCCCAGCATTTT
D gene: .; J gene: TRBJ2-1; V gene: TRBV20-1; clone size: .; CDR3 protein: CSASNNEQFF; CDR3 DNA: TGCAGTGCTTCTAACAATGAGCAGTTCTTC
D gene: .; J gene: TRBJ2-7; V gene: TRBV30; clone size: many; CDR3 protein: CAWSPSERGQYF; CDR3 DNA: TGTGCCTGGAGTCCATCGGAGAGGGGGCAGTACTTC
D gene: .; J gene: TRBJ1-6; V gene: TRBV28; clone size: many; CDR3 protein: CASRDGGHSPLHF; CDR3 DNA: TGTGCCAGCAGGGACGGGGGGCATTCACCCCTCCACTTT
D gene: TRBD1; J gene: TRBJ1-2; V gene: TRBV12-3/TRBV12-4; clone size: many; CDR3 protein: CASSPGTGSRWGYTF; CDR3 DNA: TGTGCCAGCAGTCCTGGGACAGGGAGTAGGTGGGGCTACACCTTC
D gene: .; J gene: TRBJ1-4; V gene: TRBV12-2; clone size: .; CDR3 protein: CASLSDRVTNEKLFF; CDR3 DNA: TGTGCAAGTCTCTCGGACAGGGTGACTAATGAAAAACTGTTTTTT